These 31 T cell receptor beta chains came from one sample sequenced in a study of beta chain features in type 1 diabetes. Study-level points and caveats: People with Type 1 diabetes carried modestly yet significantly shorter TCRB CDR3s in all four CD4+ subsets.

The whole isolated RNA underwent reverse transcription, so sequencing captured expressed TCRB transcripts. Clones were sequenced by immunoSEQ multiplex PCR, and TCRdb holds only the in-frame ones, with some missing. This table has about 650,000 clones, approximately 13% appearing once. These TCRs' antigens remain unknown. What was sequenced was naive CD4+ T cells from blood. Receptors originate from a man aged 25 to 40 with type 1 diabetes.

The CDR3 DNA reads as TGCGCCAGCAGCCAAGATTATTTCGGGCTCAGCGAAGCCAAAAACATTCAGTACTTC. Encoded protein: CASSQDYFGLSEAKNIQYF. This sequence joins TRBV4-3 and TRBJ2-4; D gene uncertain. Germline loops: CDR1 LGHNA, CDR2 YSLEER. This CDR3 spans 19 amino acids. V lost 0 bases and J 0 bases, leaving 18 bases between the germline ends.

CDR3 nucleotide sequence: TGTGCCAGCAGCGTAGCCGTGGACAGGGGCGAGACCCAGTACTTC. This sequence encodes CASSVAVDRGETQYF. This chain joins TRBV9 and TRBJ2-5; 9 bases align to TRBD1. The trim removed 0 bases at V and 5 bases at J, leaving 5 bases unmatched. CDR3 length equals 15 residues. The germline V gene has CDR1 SGDLS and CDR2 YYNGEE.

This clone was seen only a few times. This chain links TRBV27 with TRBJ2-7, with D tentatively TRBD1 (5 bases). Trimming removed 6 bases at V and 3 bases at J, with 15 bases between. The germline V gene encodes CDR1 MNHEY and CDR2 SMNVEV (reference sequence). CDR3 length: 14 amino acids. The CDR3 here is CASRQYEQGYEQYF. The CDR3 nucleotides read TGTGCCAGCAGGCAATATGAGCAGGGCTACGAGCAGTACTTC.

This clone was recorded a few times. V usage is TRBV25-1 and J usage is TRBJ1-5; D gene uncertain. Germline values: CDR1 MGHDK, CDR2 SYGVNS. Trimming stripped 1 base from V and 2 bases from J, with 12 bases between. CDR3 length: 16 residues. The DNA of the CDR3 is TGTGCCAGCAGTGAATCGGGAGGGAGCCGCAATCAGCCCCAGCATTTT. It yields the protein CASSESGGSRNQPQHF.

This clone has a handful of counts. The chain joins TRBV19 to TRBJ2-2; 8 nucleotides agree with TRBD2. Germline CDR1 and CDR2: LNHDA and SQIVND (reference sequence). This CDR3 has 16 residues. After removal of 4 bases from V and 4 bases from J, the junction contained 8 bases not matched to a gene. In DNA, the CDR3 is TGTGCCAGTAGTACCCGGAGAGCGGGGGCCACCGGGGAGCTGTTTTTT. The encoded protein is CASSTRRAGATGELFF.

The gene calls are TRBV25-1 and TRBJ2-3; tentatively, D is TRBD2 (6 bases). V dropped 2 bases and J dropped 1 base, with 10 bases sitting between them. CDR1 and CDR2 from the germline V gene are MGHDK and SYGVNS. The CDR3 extends over 15 amino acids. Here the CDR3 reads CASSEPGLGTDTQYF. CDR3 sequence (DNA): TGTGCCAGCAGTGAACCGGGACTTGGCACAGATACGCAGTATTTT.

V gene TRBV2 combines with J gene TRBJ1-4; no firm D call. Germline CDR1 SNHLY, CDR2 FYNNEI. Trimming shortened V by 6 bases and J by 0 bases, and 8 bases separated the two germline ends. The CDR3 is made up of 14 amino acids. Here the CDR3 reads CASSSSATNEKLFF. The CDR3 nucleotides are TGTGCCAGCAGCTCGAGTGCAACTAATGAAAAACTGTTTTTT.

This clone was found a few times. This chain links TRBV5-1 with TRBJ1-2, with 9 bases lining up with TRBD1. V lost 0 bases and J lost 2; bases outside the gene matches: 2. Germline loops: CDR1 SGHRS, CDR2 YFSETQ. The CDR3 is 15 residues long. CDR3 in amino acids: CASSLGDRENYGYTF. The CDR3 DNA reads TGCGCCAGCAGCTTGGGGGACAGGGAGAACTATGGCTACACCTTC.

This clone came up a few times. This chain links TRBV28 with TRBJ2-7, with 7 bases fitting TRBD1. The V gene end was trimmed by 8 bases and the J gene end by 0 bases; junction bases not matched to a gene: 10. Germline V CDR1 and CDR2: MDHEN, SYDVKM. The CDR3 covers 15 residues. For the CDR3, the DNA is TGTGCCAGCCGCTCTACCGGGACAGCCTCCTACGAGCAGTACTTC. It codes for CASRSTGTASYEQYF.

The V gene is TRBV18, the J gene TRBJ1-2; 7 bases map to TRBD1. Germline CDR1 and CDR2: KGHSH and LQKENI. The CDR3 is made up of 14 amino acids. V shed 2 bases, J shed 9 bases, and the junction held 9 bases outside the gene matches. In nucleotides, the CDR3 is TGTGCCAGCTCACCAACCGGGACAGATAGTAGCTACACCTTC. Its translation is CASSPTGTDSSYTF.

This clone was seen a handful of times. The chain joins TRBV7-9 to TRBJ1-2; D is perhaps TRBD1 (6 bases). Trimming cost V 4 bases and J 2 bases, with 11 bases left between them. CDR3 length equals 14 residues. The germline V gene has CDR1 SEHNR and CDR2 FQNEAQ (reference sequence). The CDR3 loop reads CASSSVTGNYGYTF. The CDR3 DNA follows: TGTGCCAGCAGCTCTGTGACAGGAAACTATGGCTACACCTTC.

This chain connects TRBV7-2 to TRBJ1-3, with D tentatively TRBD1 (5 bases). The CDR3 contains 14 residues. Germline V gene lookup returns CDR1 SGHTA and CDR2 FQGNSA. Trimming left V 6 bases short and J 6 bases short, with 15 bases between. The chain's CDR3 is CASRQHLGENTIYF. Here the CDR3 DNA reads TGTGCCAGCAGGCAGCACTTAGGGGAAAACACCATATATTTT. The full variable domain, completed using reference TRBV7-2 and TRBJ1-3, is GAGVSQSPSNKVTEKGKDVELRCDPISGHTALYWYRQSLGQGLEFLIYFQGNSAPDKSGLPSDRFSAERTGGSVSTLTIQRTQQEDSAVYLCASRQHLGENTIYFGEGSWLTVV.

A few counts support this clone. Written as DNA, the CDR3 is TGTGCCAGCAGCTTGGAGGGGTACACACAAGAGACCCAGTACTTC. This codes for CASSLEGYTQETQYF. The chain combines TRBV7-2 with TRBJ2-5; D is perhaps TRBD2 (6 bases). Deletions cut 3 bases from V and 2 bases from J, with 13 bases between. Germline V CDR1 and CDR2: SGHTA, FQGNSA. The CDR3 contains 15 residues.

This clone was observed a handful of times. CDR3 nucleotides: TGTGCCAGCAGTGAAGCGGTTGAGGGGGACCAAGAGACCCAGTACTTC. It is translated as CASSEAVEGDQETQYF. The chain uses TRBV6-1 and TRBJ2-5, with a tentative D call TRBD1 (6 bases). This CDR3 comprises 16 residues. Trimming pared 0 bases from V and 0 bases from J, leaving 11 bases between. The V gene's germline CDR1 is MNHNS and CDR2 SASEGT.

This clone has just a few counts. The chain recombines TRBV9 with TRBJ2-7; 8 bases align to TRBD2. This CDR3 contains 15 residues. V was clipped by 0 bases and J by 2 bases; unmatched bases: 4. Germline CDR1 SGDLS, CDR2 YYNGEE. The CDR3 here is CASSVGSGATYEQYF. The DNA for the CDR3 is TGTGCCAGCAGCGTAGGTAGCGGGGCCACCTACGAGCAGTACTTC. Combining the CDR3 with reference TRBV9 and TRBJ2-7 gives the whole variable domain DSGVTQTPKHLITATGQRVTLRCSPRSGDLSVYWYQQSLDQGLQFLIQYYNGEERAKGNILERFSAQQFPDLHSELNLSSLELGDSALYFCASSVGSGATYEQYFGPGTRLTVT.

In this sample, this clone turned up a few times. V usage is TRBV7-2 and J usage is TRBJ2-3, with D hard to call. V lost 3 bases and J lost 6, with 10 bases in between. The CDR3 length is 13 residues. The V gene's germline CDR1 is SGHTA and CDR2 FQGNSA. The CDR3 sequence: CASSFVAYDTQYF. In DNA form, the CDR3 reads TGTGCCAGCAGCTTCGTAGCATATGATACGCAGTATTTT.

This clone appeared a few times. CDR3 DNA: TGTGCCAGCAGCCAGTTCGGACAGGGCGGTGAAATGAACACTGAAGCTTTCTTT. Translating gives CASSQFGQGGEMNTEAFF. The chain links TRBV14 to TRBJ1-1; 8 bases fit TRBD1. Germline V gene sequence: CDR1 SGHDN, CDR2 FVKESK. The CDR3 is made up of 18 amino acids. The V gene end was trimmed by 3 bases and the J gene end by 0 bases; junction bases not matched to a gene: 12.

This clone was detected only a few times. The genes are TRBV14 and TRBJ1-1; TRBD1 might be the D (6 bases). CDR1 is SGHDN, CDR2 FVKESK, per germline. Deletions cut 5 bases from V and 3 bases from J, with 13 bases between. CDR3 length: 14 amino acids. The CDR3 region is CASSYRESDTEAFF. CDR3 bases: TGTGCCAGCAGCTACAGGGAGTCGGACACTGAAGCTTTCTTT.

The chain combines TRBV7-9 with TRBJ2-7, with D possibly being TRBD2 (5 bases). Germline V gene lookup returns CDR1 SEHNR and CDR2 FQNEAQ (reference sequence). The CDR3 has 14 residues. V was clipped by 3 bases and J by 5 bases, with 14 bases between them. DNA for the CDR3: TGTGCCAGCAGCTTCGAACTAGGGATGAACGAGCAGTACTTC. As protein: CASSFELGMNEQYF.

This clone showed up just a few times. This rearrangement joins TRBV4-2 to TRBJ2-3; TRBD2 matches 7 bases. There are 18 residues in the CDR3. The germline CDR1 and CDR2 sequences are LGHNA and YNFKEQ. The V and J ends lost 2 bases and 4 bases, in that order; junction bases with no gene match: 15. CDR3 region: CASSQPPVGGSVADTQYF. The CDR3 DNA sequence: TGTGCCAGCAGCCAACCGCCGGTGGGGGGGTCTGTGGCAGATACGCAGTATTTT.

The rearrangement uses TRBV29-1 and TRBJ1-2; unclear D gene. V was shortened by 6 bases and J by 4 bases, with 18 bases between the two germline ends. In germline, CDR1 is SQVTM, CDR2 ANQGSEA. The CDR3 spans 14 residues. The DNA for the CDR3 is TGCAGCGTAGCCCTAAACGAGGGTAGCTATGGCTACACCTTC. As protein: CSVALNEGSYGYTF.

This clone showed up just a few times. V is TRBV5-1 and J is TRBJ2-1; D gene unclear. Trimming took off 2 bases at V and 3 bases at J, with 15 bases between the two ends. Germline CDR1 reads SGHRS; CDR2 reads YFSETQ. This CDR3 has 16 residues. CDR3 DNA sequence: TGCGCCAGCAGCTTCGGTGAGGCCCGCATCTACAATGAGCAGTTCTTC. Translated: CASSFGEARIYNEQFF.

CDR3 in amino acids: CASSFPTGRQYF. CDR3 DNA: TGTGCCAGCAGTTTCCCGACAGGACGACAGTACTTC. The gene calls are TRBV28 and TRBJ2-7; tentative D call: TRBD1 (6 bases). The CDR3 covers 12 residues. The V end was cut by 3 bases, the J end by 10 bases, with 13 bases between. Germline CDR1 is MDHEN and CDR2 is SYDVKM.

Only a few counts were recorded for this clone. The chain's CDR3 is CASSLDRIPSYEQYF. CDR3 sequence (DNA): TGTGCCAGCTCGCTCGACCGGATCCCTTCCTACGAGCAGTACTTC. This rearrangement joins TRBV18 to TRBJ2-7, with D unresolved. This CDR3 contains 15 residues. Looked up from germline, CDR1 is KGHSH and CDR2 is LQKENI. With 6 bases removed from V and 1 base from J, the gap between germline ends came to 16 bases.

This chain connects TRBV23-1 to TRBJ2-6; 7 nucleotides line up with TRBD1. TRBV23-1 is an ORF for which the function is uncertain. With V trimmed by 2 bases and J by 4 bases, 8 bases remained unmatched. This CDR3 has 17 residues. As DNA, the CDR3 is TGCGCCAGCAGTCAAAACAGGGGCGGATGGGGGGCCAACGTCCTGACTTTC. Encoded protein: CASSQNRGGWGANVLTF.

The rearrangement uses TRBV9 and TRBJ2-3; 13 bases are a match to TRBD2. V lost 4 bases to trimming and J lost 0 bases; unmatched junction nucleotides: 8. Germline CDR1 SGDLS, CDR2 YYNGEE. The CDR3 is made up of 18 amino acids. The CDR3 DNA sequence: TGTGCCAGCAGCCGCGGACTAGCGGGGGCTTCTAGCACAGATACGCAGTATTTT. As protein: CASSRGLAGASSTDTQYF.

The chain recombines TRBV5-4 with TRBJ2-1, with TRBD2 matching 15 bases. CDR1 is SGHNT, CDR2 YYREEE, per germline (reference sequence). Losses at the gene ends were 4 bases for V and 2 bases for J; bases not matched to a gene: 4. The CDR3 extends over 17 amino acids. CDR3 amino acids: CASSRGLAGGPYNEQFF. In nucleotides, the CDR3 is TGTGCCAGCAGCCGGGGACTAGCGGGGGGTCCCTACAATGAGCAGTTCTTC.

This clone was seen only a few times. The chain recombines TRBV5-8 with TRBJ2-7, with 8 nucleotides matching TRBD1. Unmatched junction bases numbered 8, after V lost 2 bases and J lost 4 bases. This CDR3 comprises 15 residues. In germline, CDR1 is SGHTS, CDR2 YDEGEE. The CDR3 region has the DNA TGTGCCAGCAGCTTTAGGAGGACAGGGAGATACGAGCAGTACTTC. This codes for CASSFRRTGRYEQYF.

In this sample, this clone turned up a few times. The CDR3 sequence: CASTVILEPQHF. CDR3 DNA: TGTGCCAGCACCGTCATCCTTGAGCCCCAGCATTTT. The genes are TRBV28 and TRBJ1-5; D is uncertain. The CDR3 totals 12 residues. Germline CDR1 and CDR2: MDHEN and SYDVKM. V gave up 7 bases and J gave up 8 bases, with 12 bases separating them.

This clone was detected a few times. The chain recombines TRBV25-1 with TRBJ1-1, with D possibly TRBD1 on 5 matching bases. In germline, CDR1 is MGHDK, CDR2 SYGVNS. Trimming left V 4 bases short and J 5 bases short, with 23 bases between. This CDR3 region has 17 residues. This CDR3 reads CASSAARGAGIGTEAFF. The CDR3 DNA follows: TGTGCCAGCAGTGCCGCCCGCGGGGCGGGGATTGGGACTGAAGCTTTCTTT.

The V gene is TRBV29-1, the J gene TRBJ2-1; TRBD1 matches at 9 bases. The CDR3 covers 14 residues. The trim removed 7 bases at V and 1 base at J, leaving 5 bases unmatched. Germline CDR1 SQVTM, CDR2 ANQGSEA. The CDR3 here is CSATTGGSYNEQFF. The DNA of the CDR3 is TGCAGCGCAACGACAGGGGGGTCCTACAATGAGCAGTTCTTC.